This TCR beta chain is from a study of blood T cells in healthy people across ages. In germline, CDR1 is SQVTM, CDR2 ANQGSEA. Trimming stripped 2 bases from V and 8 bases from J, with 15 bases between. The CDR3 spans 13 residues. The use of a sample-barcoded 5' primer and a J-beta primer mix characterized a second PCR of about 7 to 12 cycles. TCRdb used MiXCR to reprocess the 5' RACE reads, holding one entry per CDR3 protein. This sample has fewer than 2 million distinct CDR3 sequences, with about two fifths found just once. This clonotype was seen at least ten times. The sample, around 10 milliliters of peripheral blood, was drawn from each donor.

Sequencing was performed on blood. The receptor was derived from a human donor in good health. The chain has TRBV29-1 and TRBJ1-2, with D perhaps matching TRBD1 (5 bases). CDR3 in DNA: TGCAGCGTTGAAAAATTTCAGGACATAGGCTACACCTTC. Translating it yields CSVEKFQDIGYTF.